The 22 T cell receptor beta chains below were found in one sample sequenced in a study of shared clonotypes between healthy human individuals. The repertoire was sequenced with immunoSEQ multiplex PCR; TCRdb's copy has only in-frame clones and lacks some. The sample carries around 2.5 million clones, roughly 93% recorded once. The sequenced sample consisted of naive CD4+ T cells from PBMCs. Regarding subset: CD45RA+ positively selected. These receptors all come from a man aged 18 to 29 in good health. Some clones in this sample may be carry-over from other donors' samples.

This rearrangement joins TRBV11-1 to TRBJ2-7; the D is unclear. The CDR3 is 13 residues long. CDR1 SGHAT and CDR2 FQDESV come from the germline V gene (reference sequence). V was clipped by 1 base and J by 6 bases, with 10 bases between them. CDR3 coding DNA: TGTGCCAGCAGCTTAGAAACCTCCGGCGAGCAGTACTTC. Its protein product is CASSLETSGEQYF.

The chain couples TRBV7-3 to TRBJ2-1, with 12 bases identical to TRBD2. The CDR3 covers 15 residues. Germline CDR1 reads SGHTA; CDR2 reads FQGTGA. V was clipped by 4 bases and J by 7 bases; unmatched bases: 5. CDR3 in amino acids: CASSSSTSGSNEQFF. CDR3 nucleotide sequence: TGTGCCAGCAGCTCCTCGACTAGCGGGAGTAATGAGCAGTTCTTC. Together with reference TRBV7-3 and TRBJ2-1, the CDR3 gives the full variable domain: GAGVSQTPSNKVTEKGKYVELRCDPISGHTALYWYRQSLGQGPEFLIYFQGTGAADDSGLPNDRFFAVRPEGSVSTLKIQRTERGDSAVYLCASSSSTSGSNEQFFGPGTRLTVL.

This chain joins TRBV5-4 and TRBJ1-2, with a tentative D call TRBD1 (5 bases). The CDR3 length is 14 residues. V lost 4 bases and J 6 bases, leaving 16 bases between the germline ends. From germline, CDR1 is SGHNT and CDR2 YYREEE (reference sequence). In nucleotides, the CDR3 is TGTGCCAGCAGCCGGGGCACCTCAAGAGATGGCTACACCTTC. This codes for CASSRGTSRDGYTF.

This clone is a singleton in its sample. The gene calls are TRBV4-2 and TRBJ2-5; D possibly corresponds to TRBD2 (5 bases). The V end lost 4 bases, the J end lost 0 bases, and 15 bases lay between the germline ends. The germline V gene encodes CDR1 LGHNA and CDR2 YNFKEQ. This CDR3 spans 16 amino acids. DNA for the CDR3: TGTGCCAGCAGCCTTTACGGAGCGGATAACCAAGAGACCCAGTACTTC. It is translated as CASSLYGADNQETQYF.

This clone showed up just a few times. The J gene is TRBJ1-1, the V gene TRBV4-1; 9 nucleotides line up with TRBD1. V was pared by 3 bases and J by 3 bases, with 8 bases of the junction left unmatched. From germline, CDR1 is MGHRA and CDR2 YSYEKL. The CDR3 totals 16 residues. The CDR3: CASSQSRDRVYTEAFF. The CDR3 DNA is TGCGCCAGCAGCCAGTCCCGGGACAGGGTATACACTGAAGCTTTCTTT.

The chain has TRBV5-4 and TRBJ2-7; 8 bases map to TRBD2. From germline, CDR1 is SGHNT and CDR2 YYREEE (reference sequence). The V gene end was trimmed by 4 bases and the J gene end by 2 bases; junction bases not matched to a gene: 5. The CDR3 contains 14 residues. The CDR3 region is CASSPGLAPYEQYF. The CDR3 bases are TGTGCCAGCAGCCCAGGACTAGCCCCCTACGAGCAGTACTTC.

The chain recombines TRBV6-6 with TRBJ1-5; tentative D call: TRBD1 (6 bases). Germline values: CDR1 MNHNY, CDR2 SVGAGI (reference sequence). The CDR3 runs to 14 residues. Trimming took off 7 bases at V and 7 bases at J, with 17 bases between the two ends. This CDR3 reads CASTSGGGGQPQHF. Written as DNA, the CDR3 is TGTGCCAGCACCTCAGGAGGGGGTGGACAGCCCCAGCATTTT.

This clone has a handful of counts. The V gene is TRBV7-9, the J gene TRBJ1-1, with D uncertain. Germline CDR1 is SEHNR and CDR2 is FQNEAQ (reference sequence). The CDR3 is 13 residues long. Trimming cost V 8 bases and J 3 bases, with 13 bases left between them. The DNA for the CDR3 is TGTGCCAGCGTCAGCCCCCTGGACACTGAAGCTTTCTTT. Protein sequence: CASVSPLDTEAFF.

This chain joins TRBV7-2 and TRBJ2-5; 11 positions match TRBD1. The germline CDR1 and CDR2 sequences are SGHTA and FQGNSA. The CDR3 covers 16 residues. The trim removed 5 bases at V and 5 bases at J, leaving 10 bases unmatched. The CDR3 loop is CASSTRTGGFEETQYF. The CDR3 coding sequence is TGTGCCAGCAGCACTCGGACAGGGGGCTTTGAGGAGACCCAGTACTTC.

The chain carries TRBV6-4 and TRBJ2-1, with D perhaps matching TRBD1 (6 bases). With 0 bases removed from V and 5 bases from J, the gap between germline ends came to 11 bases. Germline-derived CDR1 and CDR2 are MRHNA and SNTAGT. The CDR3 totals 15 residues. In DNA form, the CDR3 reads TGTGCCAGCAGTGACTCGACCCGGGACAACAATGAGCAGTTCTTC. This codes for CASSDSTRDNNEQFF.

This chain links TRBV7-6 with TRBJ1-4; 8 nucleotides align to TRBD1. This CDR3 has 14 residues. Germline V gene lookup returns CDR1 SGHVS and CDR2 FNYEAQ. Trimming took 5 bases from V and 7 from J; bases not matched to a gene: 6. The CDR3 DNA follows: TGTGCCAGCAGCCCGGGACAGGCGGGTGAAAAACTGTTTTTT. Its translation is CASSPGQAGEKLFF. Filled out from reference TRBV7-6 and TRBJ1-4, the complete variable domain reads GAGVSQSPRYKVTKRGQDVALRCDPISGHVSLYWYRQALGQGPEFLTYFNYEAQQDKSGLPNDRFSAERPEGSISTLTIQRTEQRDSAMYRCASSPGQAGEKLFFGSGTQLSVL.

V and J are TRBV5-1 and TRBJ2-1, with TRBD2 matching over 10 bases. The J segment lost 6 bases and the V segment lost 1 base, leaving 4 bases of the junction unmatched. The germline CDR1 and CDR2 sequences are SGHRS and YFSETQ. The CDR3 has 15 amino acids. This chain's CDR3 is CASSLRLAGLNEQFF. CDR3 coding DNA: TGCGCCAGCAGCTTGAGACTAGCGGGTCTCAATGAGCAGTTCTTC.

J is TRBJ2-3 and V is TRBV9, with no clear D. Germline V gene lookup returns CDR1 SGDLS and CDR2 YYNGEE. Trimming shortened V by 0 bases and J by 2 bases, and 13 bases separated the two germline ends. The CDR3 covers 16 residues. In DNA form, the CDR3 reads TGTGCCAGCAGCGTAGATCACGTCCCGAACACAGATACGCAGTATTTT. As protein: CASSVDHVPNTDTQYF.

V is TRBV7-8 and J is TRBJ2-7; 10 bases are a match to TRBD2. CDR1 SGHVS and CDR2 FQNEAQ come from the germline V gene. V dropped 1 base and J dropped 2; count of bases not matched to a gene: 5. CDR3 length: 16 residues. CDR3 amino acids: CASSLVGTSVAYEQYF. The CDR3 DNA sequence: TGTGCCAGCAGCTTAGTGGGGACTAGCGTCGCCTACGAGCAGTACTTC.

This clone is a singleton in its sample. This rearrangement joins TRBV5-4 to TRBJ2-1, with 9 bases fitting TRBD1. The V and J ends lost 3 bases and 5 bases, in that order; junction bases with no gene match: 6. The CDR3 runs to 15 residues. CDR1 is SGHNT, CDR2 YYREEE, per germline (reference sequence). CDR3 residues: CASSYRQGVDNEQFF. In DNA form, the CDR3 reads TGTGCCAGCAGCTACCGACAGGGGGTGGACAATGAGCAGTTCTTC.

The chain joins TRBV27 to TRBJ1-1; D perhaps matches TRBD1 (6 bases). Trimming removed 3 bases at V and 3 bases at J, with 8 bases between. The V gene's germline CDR1 is MNHEY and CDR2 SMNVEV (reference sequence). The CDR3 loop spans 13 amino acids. CDR3 loop: CASSFSGDTEAFF. The CDR3 DNA sequence: TGTGCCAGCAGTTTTTCAGGGGACACTGAAGCTTTCTTT.

V gene TRBV5-1 combines with J gene TRBJ1-1; 8 positions match TRBD1. The CDR3 length is 19 residues. Germline V gene data show CDR1 as SGHRS and CDR2 as YFSETQ. V lost 3 bases and J lost 1; bases outside the gene matches: 17. The CDR3 protein is CASSSSPNLRQGWNTEAFF. CDR3 bases: TGCGCCAGCAGCTCGTCCCCCAACCTAAGACAGGGGTGGAACACTGAAGCTTTCTTT.

V is TRBV5-1 and J is TRBJ2-5, with D perhaps matching TRBD1 or TRBD2 (5 bases each). This CDR3 region has 16 residues. Germline CDR1 is SGHRS and CDR2 is YFSETQ. V lost 4 bases and J 1 base, leaving 17 bases between the germline ends. The CDR3 reads CASSSGWQGPQETQYF. The CDR3 DNA follows: TGCGCCAGCAGCAGCGGATGGCAGGGACCCCAAGAGACCCAGTACTTC.

The chain couples TRBV6-6 to TRBJ1-5, with D unresolved. CDR3 length: 14 amino acids. The V end was cut by 6 bases, the J end by 3 bases, with 12 bases between. Germline V lookup: CDR1 MNHNY, CDR2 SVGAGI (reference sequence). The CDR3 loop reads CASRNPDPNQPQHF. The CDR3 region has the DNA TGTGCCAGCAGGAACCCGGACCCCAATCAGCCCCAGCATTTT.

This chain joins TRBV5-1 and TRBJ2-1; D call uncertain. The V end was cut by 4 bases, the J end by 6 bases, with 8 bases between. Per the germline V gene, CDR1 is SGHRS and CDR2 is YFSETQ. The CDR3 has 12 amino acids. CDR3 sequence reads: CASSTTSNEQFF. DNA for the CDR3: TGCGCCAGCAGCACGACCAGCAATGAGCAGTTCTTC.

A single count supports this clone. J is TRBJ2-1 and V is TRBV4-2; TRBD1 is a possible D gene (5 bases). Germline values: CDR1 LGHNA, CDR2 YNFKEQ. With 2 bases removed from V and 8 bases from J, the gap between germline ends came to 19 bases. The CDR3 contains 16 residues. The CDR3 is CASSQNLRGQGHEQFF. The CDR3 DNA follows: TGTGCCAGCAGCCAAAATCTTCGCGGCCAGGGCCATGAGCAGTTCTTC.

The chain has TRBV6-1 and TRBJ2-1; 12 nucleotides match TRBD2. The germline CDR1 and CDR2 sequences are MNHNS and SASEGT. CDR3 length: 15 amino acids. After removal of 6 bases from V and 5 bases from J, the junction contained 5 bases not matched to a gene. CDR3 residues: CASSDGLAGNNEQFF. Written as DNA, the CDR3 is TGTGCCAGCAGCGACGGACTAGCGGGGAACAATGAGCAGTTCTTC.